This T cell receptor (beta chain) was retrieved from a study of shared clonotypes between healthy human individuals. As for the study in general: The donor pool was made up of two women and three men aged 18 to 49. Whole-study results and caveats: When naive CD4 clonotypes were compared across a few donors, around 5% were shared.

Looked up from germline, CDR1 is MNHEY and CDR2 is SVGAGI. The CDR3 extends over 15 amino acids. Deletions cut 4 bases from V and 5 bases from J, with 15 bases between. On this clone itself: Its antigen is not known.

Sorted subsets were amplified in replicate PCRs using about 200 ng DNA, approximately 30,000 T cell genomes. TCRdb's table, derived via immunoSEQ multiplex PCR, lists solely in-frame clones and lacks some. The top ten clones hold about 1.7% of a sample with about 2.1 million clones, approximately 92% of them seen once. Terminally differentiated effector memory CD45RA+ cells were excluded from the naive CD8 cells, which were CD45RO-negative and positively selected for CCR7. Sequencing used naive CD8+ T cells from PBMCs. This TCR was recovered from a man younger than 35 in good health. Some clones in this sample may be carry-over from other donors' samples. The chain has TRBV6-5 and TRBJ2-1, with D possibly being TRBD2 (5 bases). CDR3 in DNA: TGTGCCAGCAGTTCGGGGATGTGGTTAAACAATGAGCAGTTCTTC. Protein product: CASSSGMWLNNEQFF.